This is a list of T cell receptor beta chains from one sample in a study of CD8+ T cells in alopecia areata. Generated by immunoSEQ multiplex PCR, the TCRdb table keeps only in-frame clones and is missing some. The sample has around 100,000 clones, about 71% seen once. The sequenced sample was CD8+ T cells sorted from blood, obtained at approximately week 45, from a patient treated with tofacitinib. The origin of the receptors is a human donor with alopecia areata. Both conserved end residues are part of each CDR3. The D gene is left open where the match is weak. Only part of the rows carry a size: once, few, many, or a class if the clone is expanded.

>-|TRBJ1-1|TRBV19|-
TGTGCCAGTAGTACAGGGACAGAAGCTTTCTTT
CASSTGTEAFF
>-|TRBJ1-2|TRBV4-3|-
TGCGCCAGCAGCCAAGATCGGGTACAGGTGAACTATGGCTACACCTTC
CASSQDRVQVNYGYTF
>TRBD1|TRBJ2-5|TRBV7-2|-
TGTGCCAGCAGCTTAGCTCGCGACAGGGAGGAGACCCAGTACTTC
CASSLARDREETQYF
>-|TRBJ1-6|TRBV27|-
TGTGCCAGCAGTCCGGACACCCCGAGCTCCTATAATTCACCCCTCCACTTT
CASSPDTPSSYNSPLHF
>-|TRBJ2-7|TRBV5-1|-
TGCGCCAGCAGCTTGAGAGGCGTACCTAACGAGCAGTACTTC
CASSLRGVPNEQYF
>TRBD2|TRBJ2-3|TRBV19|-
TGTGCCAGTAGTTCCGCGTTTAGCGGGGGGGGCATTGGGGGTAATACGCAGTATTTT
CASSSAFSGGGIGGNTQYF
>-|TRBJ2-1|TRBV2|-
TGTGCCAGACGACCCGGGGGGCCAGAGTGGAATGAGCAGTTCTTC
CARRPGGPEWNEQFF
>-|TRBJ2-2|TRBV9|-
TGTGCCAGCAGCGGAACCTTTGGGGAGCGTACCGGGGAGCTGTTTTTT
CASSGTFGERTGELFF
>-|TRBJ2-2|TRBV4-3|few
TGCGCCAGCAGCCAAGATTTCCGCCGATACACCGGGGAGCTGTTTTTT
CASSQDFRRYTGELFF
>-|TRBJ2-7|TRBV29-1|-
TGCAGCGTTAACGGGGTGGGGGAGACCGCAGCCTACGAGCAGTACTTC
CSVNGVGETAAYEQYF
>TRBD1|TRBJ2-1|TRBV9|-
TGTGCCAGCAGCGGCCCGGGACAGGGGGCTAATGAGCAGTTCTTC
CASSGPGQGANEQFF
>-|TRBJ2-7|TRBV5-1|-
TGCGCCAGCAGCGAGAACTACGAGCAGTACTTC
CASSENYEQYF
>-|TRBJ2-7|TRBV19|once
TGTGCCAGTAGTAAACCGCGGGGCTACGAGCAGTACTTC
CASSKPRGYEQYF
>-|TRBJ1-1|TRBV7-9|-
TGTGCCAGCAGCCCCGGACACCGAACGGCGATGAACACTGAAGCTTTCTTT
CASSPGHRTAMNTEAFF
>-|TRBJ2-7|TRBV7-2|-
TGTACCAGCAGCGATAGCGGCTACGAGCAGTACTTC
CTSSDSGYEQYF
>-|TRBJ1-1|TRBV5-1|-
TGCGCCAGCAGCTTGGCGGGGGACCTGGCCGCTTTCTTT
CASSLAGDLAAFF
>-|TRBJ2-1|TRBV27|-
TGTGCCAGCAGTTTGAGTGGGGGCCCCTACAATGAGCAGTTCTTC
CASSLSGGPYNEQFF
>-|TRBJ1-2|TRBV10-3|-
TGTGCCATCGATCCAGGGACTAACTATGGCTACACCTTC
CAIDPGTNYGYTF
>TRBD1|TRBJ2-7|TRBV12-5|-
TGTGCTAGTGGTCTCGGGACAGGGTTTGAGCAGTACTTC
CASGLGTGFEQYF
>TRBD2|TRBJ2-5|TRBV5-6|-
TGTGCCAGCAATATCGTGGGCGGGGGGGCCGAGACCCAGTACTTC
CASNIVGGGAETQYF
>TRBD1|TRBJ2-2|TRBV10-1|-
TGCGCCAGCACCGGACAGGGAAAAACCGGGGAGCTGTTTTTT
CASTGQGKTGELFF
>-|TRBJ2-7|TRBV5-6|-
TGTGCCAGCAGCTACCCGGGATTTTACGAGCAGTACTTC
CASSYPGFYEQYF
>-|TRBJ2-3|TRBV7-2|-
TGTGCCAGCAGCTTAGGACTTAAGGCAGATACGCAGTATTTT
CASSLGLKADTQYF
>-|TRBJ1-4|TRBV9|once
TGTGCCAGCAGCCCATCGGGGGGAAAGTCTGAAAAACTGTTTTTT
CASSPSGGKSEKLFF
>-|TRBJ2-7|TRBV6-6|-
TGTGCCAGCAGTTACGAGACGTACGAGCAGTACTTC
CASSYETYEQYF
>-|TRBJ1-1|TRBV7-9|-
TGTGCCAGCAGCCTTGACGGTGGAGGCACTGAAGCTTTCTTT
CASSLDGGGTEAFF
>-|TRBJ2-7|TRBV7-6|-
TGTGCCAGCAGCGCCAGACTGGGACCCTACGAGCAGTACTTC
CASSARLGPYEQYF
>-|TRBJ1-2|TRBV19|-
TGTGCCAGTAGTATTCCAGGGGCTGACTATGGCTACACCTTC
CASSIPGADYGYTF
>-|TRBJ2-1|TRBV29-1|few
TGCAGCGTTGTCGGCGGGATTTTCGATGAGCAGTTCTTC
CSVVGGIFDEQFF
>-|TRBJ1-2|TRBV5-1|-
TGCGCCAGCAGCAAAGCGGGGATATCGAACGGCTACACCTTC
CASSKAGISNGYTF
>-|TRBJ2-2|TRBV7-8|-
TGTGCCAGCAGCTCACTCTCGCGGGGGAACACCGGGGAGCTGTTTTTT
CASSSLSRGNTGELFF
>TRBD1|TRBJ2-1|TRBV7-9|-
TGTGCCAGCAGCTCGGACAGGAATGAGCAGTTCTTC
CASSSDRNEQFF
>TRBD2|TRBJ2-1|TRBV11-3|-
TGTGCCAGCAGCTTCATTACTAGCGGGGGCTACAATGAGCAGTTCTTC
CASSFITSGGYNEQFF
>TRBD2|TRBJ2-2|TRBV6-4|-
TGTGCCAGCAGTGCTAGCGGGGGGGCCACCGGGGAGCTGTTTTTT
CASSASGGATGELFF
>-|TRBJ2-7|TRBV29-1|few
TGCAGCGTTGAAGACCCCGGCGAGTACGAGCAGTACTTC
CSVEDPGEYEQYF
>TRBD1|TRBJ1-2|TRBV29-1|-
TGCAGCGTTTACGGCGATCACAGGGGGGGGTATGGCTACACCTTC
CSVYGDHRGGYGYTF
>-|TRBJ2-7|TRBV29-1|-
TGCAGCGTTGTAGGGGGTCGAGGATACGAGCAGTACTTC
CSVVGGRGYEQYF
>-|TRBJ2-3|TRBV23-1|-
TGCGCCAGCAGTCAATCCCCCCCCGGGGCAGGGGAGATTGCTGATACGCAGTATTTT
CASSQSPPGAGEIADTQYF
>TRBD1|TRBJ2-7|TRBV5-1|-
TGCGCCAGCAGCTTGGGGGCCGGGACAGGATACGAGCAGTACTTC
CASSLGAGTGYEQYF
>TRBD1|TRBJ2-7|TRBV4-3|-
TGCGCCAGCAGCCGGGGGACAGGGGGCTCCTACGAGCAGTACTTC
CASSRGTGGSYEQYF
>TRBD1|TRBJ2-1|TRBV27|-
TGTGCCAGCAGTAAGGGGACAGGCGCATACAATGAGCAGTTCTTC
CASSKGTGAYNEQFF
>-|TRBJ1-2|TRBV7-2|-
TGTGCCAGCAGCTTAGAGGGCAGGGTAGGAGGCTACACCTTC
CASSLEGRVGGYTF
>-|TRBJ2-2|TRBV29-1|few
TGCAGCGTTGAAGATCCAGGGTTTGGGGAGCTGTTTTTT
CSVEDPGFGELFF
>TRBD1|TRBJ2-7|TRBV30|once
TGTGCCTGGAGTGTACTTGGGACAGACACCTACGAGCAGTACTTC
CAWSVLGTDTYEQYF
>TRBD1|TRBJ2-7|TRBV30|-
TGTGCCTGTGCATCCGGGGACAGGGGAGACGAGCAGTACTTC
CACASGDRGDEQYF
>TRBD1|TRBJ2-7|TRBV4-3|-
TGCGCCAGCAGCCGCGACAGGGGTCCCAACTACGAGCAGTACTTC
CASSRDRGPNYEQYF
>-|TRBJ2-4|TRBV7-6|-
TGTGCCAGCGGGGTCGAGGGCATTCAGTACTTC
CASGVEGIQYF
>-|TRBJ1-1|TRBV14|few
TGTGCCAGCAGCCAAGGGCAGATCACTGAAGCTTTCTTT
CASSQGQITEAFF
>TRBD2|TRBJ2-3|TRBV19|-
TGTGCCAGTAGTGTGTCCGGGACTAGCGGGGTTGTAGATACGCAGTATTTT
CASSVSGTSGVVDTQYF
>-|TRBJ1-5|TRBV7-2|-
TGTGCCAGCAGCCATTACAATAGCAATCAGCCCCAGCATTTT
CASSHYNSNQPQHF
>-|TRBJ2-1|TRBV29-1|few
TGCAGCGTTGAATCCCGGCAGAACAATGAGCAGTTCTTC
CSVESRQNNEQFF